This T cell receptor beta chain was documented in a study of OX40 agonist ivuxolimab in advanced cancers. Repertoires were generated with immunoSEQ multiplex PCR, while TCRdb's copy carries only in-frame clones and drops some. The sample holds 70,000 or so clones, approximately 84% seen once. The sequence was obtained from an adult with an advanced solid tumor such as melanoma, head and neck, liver or kidney cancer. This sample comprised CD4+ or CD8+ T cells sorted from blood, obtained in a trial of the OX40 agonist ivuxolimab.

CDR3 amino acids: CASSLGGTQETQYF. In DNA form, the CDR3 reads TGCGCCAGCAGCTTGGGGGGCACTCAAGAGACCCAGTACTTC. The chain is built from TRBV5-1 and TRBJ2-5; possibly TRBD1 for D (5 bases). V gave up 0 bases and J gave up 2 bases, with 8 bases separating them. Germline V gives CDR1 SGHRS, CDR2 YFSETQ. CDR3 length: 14 residues.